Shown below are 32 T cell receptor beta chains from a single sample sequenced in a study of read filtering for tumor transcriptome and immune sequencing. Molecular barcoded adaptors covering alpha/delta and beta/gamma chains were used on approximately 440 ng RNA. MiXCR, applied by TCRdb to the reads, yields one record per CDR3 protein. Of 25,000 to 35,000 distinct CDR3 sequences listed, less than 20% are singletons. The sample comprised a population of CD138-negative cells sorted from bone marrow. Receptor source: a donor over 35 with multiple myeloma.

This clonotype has a count of ten or more. The conserved final phenylalanine or tryptophan is absent from the CDR3, which likely points to a read error. The J gene is TRBJ2-1, the V gene TRBV18; D is unclear. Germline V gene lookup returns CDR1 KGHSH and CDR2 LQKENI. The CDR3 extends over 14 amino acids. V was shortened by 4 bases and J by 7 bases, with 14 bases between the two germline ends. DNA of the CDR3: TGTGCCAGCTCACTGGACGGTGTCCCTAATGAGCAGTTCATC. As protein: CASSLDGVPNEQFI.

CDR3 in DNA: TGTGCCAGCTCCTTAACAGGACTTGCCGGGGCCAACGTCCTGACTTTC. As protein: CASSLTGLAGANVLTF. The chain combines TRBV18 with TRBJ2-6; D is tentatively TRBD1 or TRBD2 (5 bases each). This CDR3 comprises 16 residues. Trimming stripped 6 bases from V and 4 bases from J, with 16 bases between. The germline gives CDR1 KGHSH, CDR2 LQKENI.

This clonotype appeared many times. The chain couples TRBV20-1 to TRBJ1-6; TRBD1 is a possible D gene (6 bases). CDR1 and CDR2 from the germline V gene are DFQATT and SNEGSKA (reference sequence). V dropped 1 base and J dropped 8 bases, with 12 bases sitting between them. The CDR3 is 14 residues long. CDR3 DNA sequence: TGCAGTGCTAGAGCCGGTCACAGGGATTCACCCCTCCACTTT. Translation: CSARAGHRDSPLHF.

The chain joins TRBV20-1 to TRBJ2-7; D perhaps matches TRBD1 (6 bases). V lost 3 bases, J lost 5 bases, and 23 bases lay in between. This CDR3 has 16 amino acids. Per germline, CDR1 DFQATT and CDR2 SNEGSKA (reference sequence). CDR3 sequence reads: CSARGLGAAGENEQYF. DNA of the CDR3: TGCAGTGCTAGGGGTCTTGGGGCGGCAGGGGAGAACGAGCAGTACTTC.

Comments on this clonotype: The germline gene is not matched at one end of the junction; a read error may be the cause. V gene TRBV5-1 combines with J gene TRBJ2-3; 10 nucleotides match TRBD2. CDR1 and CDR2 (germline): SGHRS, YFSETQ. The CDR3 sequence is 15 residues long. The CDR3 region has the DNA TGCGCCAGCAGCTATAGCGGGGGGCGGTCAGACACGCAGTATTTT. Protein: CASSYSGGRSDTQYF. Based on the CDR3 plus reference TRBV5-1 and TRBJ2-3, the full variable domain is KAGVTQTPRYLIKTRGQQVTLSCSPISGHRSVSWYQQTPGQGLQFLFEYFSETQRNKGNFPGRFSGRQFSNSRSEMNVSTLELGDSALYLCASSYSGGRSDTQYFGPGTRLTVL.

The chain has TRBV20-1 and TRBJ2-7, with 14 bases aligning to TRBD2. Germline CDR1 reads DFQATT; CDR2 reads SNEGSKA (reference sequence). Losses at the gene ends were 7 bases for V and 3 bases for J; bases not matched to a gene: 11. The CDR3 loop spans 16 amino acids. CDR3 amino acids: CSDSGTSGGIIYEQYF. The CDR3 coding sequence is TGCAGTGACAGTGGGACTAGCGGGGGAATTATCTACGAGCAGTACTTC.

This clonotype was observed at least ten times. The chain recombines TRBV14 with TRBJ1-2; D is unclear. Germline V gene lookup returns CDR1 SGHDN and CDR2 FVKESK. Trimming left V 5 bases short and J 2 bases short, with 6 bases between. The CDR3 consists of 12 residues. The CDR3 nucleotides are TGTGCCAGCAGCTCCCAGAACTATGGCTACACCTTC. Protein: CASSSQNYGYTF. The variable domain in full, completed from reference TRBV14 and TRBJ1-2, reads EAGVTQFPSHSVIEKGQTVTLRCDPISGHDNLYWYRRVMGKEIKFLLHFVKESKQDESGMPNNRFLAERTGGTYSTLKVQPAELEDSGVYFCASSSQNYGYTFGSGTRLTVV.

In regard to this clonotype: This may be a read error, as it is one base from a much larger clone. The genes are TRBV6-6 and TRBJ1-5; 9 nucleotides line up with TRBD1. CDR1 and CDR2 (germline): MNHNY, SVGAGI (reference sequence). CDR3 size: 16 residues. Here the CDR3 reads CVSSLRGTGSNQLQHF. In DNA, the CDR3 is TGTGTCAGCAGTCTTCGGGGGACAGGGAGCAATCAGCTCCAGCATTTT.

This clonotype showed up many times. An end of the junction does not agree with germline; a read error may underlie this. The gene calls are TRBV29-1 and TRBJ2-2; tentative D call: TRBD2 (7 bases). Germline CDR1 reads SQVTM; CDR2 reads ANQGSEA. The CDR3 loop spans 13 amino acids. The CDR3 spells CSVEGWGGGGLFF. In nucleotides, the CDR3 is TGCAGCGTTGAAGGATGGGGGGGCGGGGGGCTGTTTTTT.

This clonotype was recorded many times. The gene calls are TRBV6-5 and TRBJ2-1; TRBD2 matches at 16 bases. Losses at the gene ends were 9 bases for V and 10 bases for J; bases not matched to a gene: 21. This CDR3 contains 19 residues. Germline assignment: CDR1 MNHEY and CDR2 SVGAGI. Here the CDR3 DNA reads TGTGCCAGAAGAACCCCGGGACTAGCGGGAGGGAATCGAGCGGGAGAGCAGTTCTTC. Protein sequence: CARRTPGLAGGNRAGEQFF.

The sample holds many counts of this clonotype. The rearrangement links TRBV5-1 to TRBJ2-1, with D uncertain. The CDR3 length is 14 residues. Per the germline V gene, CDR1 is SGHRS and CDR2 is YFSETQ. The V gene lost 5 bases and the J gene lost 0 bases, with 9 bases spanning the gap. CDR3 nucleotide sequence: TGCGCCAGCAGTCAAACCGACTCCTACAATGAGCAGTTCTTC. Its protein is CASSQTDSYNEQFF.

The chain joins TRBV20-1 to TRBJ1-5; TRBD1 agrees at 7 bases. Germline V gene sequence: CDR1 DFQATT, CDR2 SNEGSKA (reference sequence). With 0 bases clipped from V and 3 bases from J, the junction kept 5 bases outside the gene matches. There are 15 residues in the CDR3. CDR3 nucleotides: TGCAGTGCTAGAGACCAGGGGGACCTCAATCAGCCCCAGCATTTT. Its translation: CSARDQGDLNQPQHF.

The chain recombines TRBV6-5 with TRBJ1-4, with 7 bases lining up with TRBD1. V dropped 5 bases and J dropped 6; count of bases not matched to a gene: 3. This CDR3 is built from 13 residues. Germline V CDR1 and CDR2: MNHEY, SVGAGI. DNA of the CDR3: TGTGCCAGCAGTGTGCAGGGGGATGAAAAACTGTTTTTT. This translates into CASSVQGDEKLFF.

In the case of this clonotype: A much larger clone differs from this one at a single base, so this may be a read error. The chain carries TRBV20-1 and TRBJ2-7; 8 nucleotides agree with TRBD2. The CDR3 totals 14 residues. The germline V gene encodes CDR1 DFQATT and CDR2 SNEGSKA (reference sequence). The ends lost 3 bases at V and 9 bases at J; junction bases unmatched: 13. CDR3 bases: TGCAGTGCTAGGGCGGCGGGAGGTATCCACGGGCAGTACTTC. Protein sequence: CSARAAGGIHGQYF.

The table lists this clonotype with many counts. The chain employs TRBV29-1 and TRBJ1-2; possible D gene TRBD1, 6 bases. Trimming took 0 bases from V and 4 from J, leaving 12 bases between them. CDR3 length: 14 residues. From germline, CDR1 is SQVTM and CDR2 ANQGSEA. As DNA, the CDR3 is TGCAGCGTTGAAGACCACAGGGTTGTCTATGGCTACACCTTC. Its translation: CSVEDHRVVYGYTF.

As for this clonotype: One end of the junction varies from germline; a read error may be responsible. In DNA, the CDR3 is TGTGCCAGCAGCCTGGACCGGACCTCTGGAAACGCCATATATTTT. Amino acid sequence: CASSLDRTSGNAIYF. The chain links TRBV12-3 or TRBV12-4 to TRBJ1-3; no reliable D call. The length of the CDR3 is 15 residues.

This clonotype has a count of ten or more. This chain uses TRBV7-9 with TRBJ1-1, with 9 bases fitting TRBD1. After removal of 5 bases from V and 4 bases from J, the junction contained 11 bases not matched to a gene. Germline-derived CDR1 and CDR2 are SEHNR and FQNEAQ (reference sequence). CDR3 length: 16 amino acids. The CDR3 sequence: CASSHHRRQGGTEAFF. The CDR3 DNA is TGTGCCAGCAGCCACCATAGGAGACAGGGGGGCACTGAAGCTTTCTTT.

The sample holds many counts of this clonotype. The rearrangement uses TRBV19 and TRBJ2-1; D ambiguous. Trimming left V 0 bases short and J 6 bases short, with 12 bases between. CDR1 and CDR2 (germline): LNHDA, SQIVND (reference sequence). The CDR3 is made up of 15 amino acids. CDR3 amino acids: CASSIDGIGGNEQFF. The CDR3 DNA is TGTGCCAGTAGTATAGATGGGATCGGTGGCAATGAGCAGTTCTTC.

This clonotype was found many times. The chain joins TRBV6-1 to TRBJ1-5; 9 nucleotides match TRBD1. Germline V gene data show CDR1 as MNHNS and CDR2 as SASEGT. The CDR3 is made up of 20 amino acids. The J segment lost 0 bases and the V segment lost 5 bases, leaving 17 bases of the junction unmatched. The CDR3, as DNA: TGTGCCAGCAGTCCTCTGGGACAGGGACTAACTCTGGATAGCAATCAGCCCCAGCATTTT. Translated, it gives CASSPLGQGLTLDSNQPQHF.

This clonotype was counted ten times or more. The CDR3 protein is CASSEGTNEQFF. CDR3 nucleotide sequence: TGCGCCAGCAGTGAGGGGACCAATGAGCAGTTCTTC. This chain connects TRBV10-1 to TRBJ2-1; the D call may be TRBD1 or TRBD2 (5 bases each). Germline lookup yields CDR1 WNHNN and CDR2 SYGVQD (reference sequence). The CDR3 contains 12 residues. Trimming pared 2 bases from V and 6 bases from J, leaving 5 bases between.

This clonotype appeared a few times. The rearrangement links TRBV9 to TRBJ2-1; D perhaps matches TRBD1 (5 bases). Per the germline V gene, CDR1 is SGDLS and CDR2 is YYNGEE. V was clipped by 7 bases and J by 2 bases, with 13 bases between them. The CDR3 runs to 14 residues. CDR3: CASLTPGTYNEQFF. CDR3 in DNA: TGTGCCAGCCTCACCCCAGGGACCTACAATGAGCAGTTCTTC.

This clonotype was seen repeatedly, ten times or more. This chain uses TRBV29-1 with TRBJ2-4; D possibly corresponds to TRBD1 (5 bases). This CDR3 is built from 14 residues. The ends were cut back, 7 bases at V and 0 bases at J, with 13 bases in the middle. CDR1 and CDR2 (germline): SQVTM, ANQGSEA. CDR3 DNA sequence: TGCAGCGCTCGGACACCGATAGCCAAAAACATTCAGTACTTC. Encoded protein: CSARTPIAKNIQYF.

Concerning this clonotype itself: This may be a read error: a much more frequent sequence differs by one nucleotide. The chain has TRBV10-3 and TRBJ1-2; TRBD1 matches at 7 bases. After removal of 10 bases from V and 6 bases from J, the junction contained 8 bases not matched to a gene. This CDR3 has 12 residues. Germline-derived CDR1 and CDR2 are ENHRY and SYGVKD. DNA for the CDR3: TGTGCCACTTCCGACAGGGAAAATGGCTACACCTTC. Protein sequence: CATSDRENGYTF.

This clonotype has a count of ten or more. The chain combines TRBV5-1 with TRBJ2-5; 9 bases fit TRBD1. The CDR3 has 15 residues. The ends lost 0 bases at V and 5 bases at J; junction bases unmatched: 5. Germline CDR1 is SGHRS and CDR2 is YFSETQ. The DNA of the CDR3 is TGCGCCAGCAGCTTGGGGGACAGGGCGCACGAGACCCAGTACTTC. Protein product: CASSLGDRAHETQYF.

This clonotype was counted at least ten times. The rearrangement uses TRBV11-2 and TRBJ1-2; 8 bases are shared with TRBD1. Germline CDR1 and CDR2: SGHAT and FQNNGV. This CDR3 has 15 amino acids. V trimming: 5 bases; J trimming: 4 bases; junction bases outside the gene matches: 9. Here the CDR3 DNA reads TGTGCCAGCAGCCCTTCAGGGGGCGGAACCTATGGCTACACCTTC. This translates into CASSPSGGGTYGYTF.

The sample holds many counts of this clonotype. The chain combines TRBV30 with TRBJ2-6; 7 bases are shared with TRBD1. Per germline, CDR1 GTSNPN and CDR2 SVGIG (reference sequence). Unmatched junction bases numbered 4, after V lost 2 bases and J lost 0 bases. The CDR3 is 16 residues long. CDR3 in DNA: TGTGCCTGGAGTCGGACAGGCCACTCTGGGGCCAACGTCCTGACTTTC. Residues: CAWSRTGHSGANVLTF.

This clonotype was recorded at least ten times. The chain recombines TRBV10-3 with TRBJ2-7; 8 bases are a match to TRBD1. Germline lookup yields CDR1 ENHRY and CDR2 SYGVKD. J was trimmed by 3 bases and V by 3 bases; bases with no gene match: 25. The CDR3 is 21 amino acids. The CDR3 sequence: CAISDIGPAGGKRRGIYEQYF. In DNA form, the CDR3 reads TGTGCCATCAGTGATATCGGCCCGGCAGGGGGCAAAAGGCGGGGTATCTACGAGCAGTACTTC.

This sequence joins TRBV11-2 and TRBJ2-5; 10 bases align to TRBD1. The CDR3 has 16 amino acids. V trimming: 0 bases; J trimming: 3 bases; junction bases outside the gene matches: 4. Germline V gives CDR1 SGHAT, CDR2 FQNNGV. The CDR3 nucleotides are TGTGCCAGCAGCTTAGACCCGGGACAGGGGAAAGAGACCCAGTACTTC. Protein product: CASSLDPGQGKETQYF.

This clonotype was counted only a few times. This rearrangement joins TRBV20-1 to TRBJ2-3, with D unclear. The V and J ends lost 3 bases and 3 bases respectively, with 10 bases between them. The CDR3 loop spans 13 amino acids. Germline loops: CDR1 DFQATT, CDR2 SNEGSKA (reference sequence). CDR3: CSASGGITDTQYF. The DNA for the CDR3 is TGCAGTGCTAGTGGTGGGATAACAGATACGCAGTATTTT.

This clonotype has ten or more counts. The J gene is TRBJ2-3, the V gene TRBV9; D is undetermined. V shed 2 bases and J shed 2 bases, with 6 bases lying between them. CDR1 and CDR2 from the germline V gene are SGDLS and YYNGEE. The CDR3 covers 13 residues. The CDR3 nucleotides read TGTGCCAGCAGCGTTCGCCTCACAGATACGCAGTATTTT. It translates to CASSVRLTDTQYF. Full variable domain (rest looked up from reference TRBV9 and TRBJ2-3): DSGVTQTPKHLITATGQRVTLRCSPRSGDLSVYWYQQSLDQGLQFLIQYYNGEERAKGNILERFSAQQFPDLHSELNLSSLELGDSALYFCASSVRLTDTQYFGPGTRLTVL.

On this clonotype: Possible read error: a much larger clone is one base away. This chain uses TRBV6-2 or TRBV6-3 with TRBJ1-5, with D perhaps matching TRBD1 (5 bases). CDR1 is MNHEY, CDR2 SVGEGT, per germline. The CDR3 extends over 16 amino acids. The CDR3 sequence: CASSTDFRGGVQPPHF. CDR3 bases: TGTGCCAGCAGTACGGATTTTAGGGGAGGAGTCCAGCCCCCGCATTTT.

This chain connects TRBV10-2 to TRBJ2-5; weak D call: TRBD2 (5 bases). V lost 0 bases to trimming and J lost 9 bases, with 14 bases between them. Germline V gives CDR1 WSHSY, CDR2 SAAADI. The CDR3 covers 14 residues. The DNA of the CDR3 is TGCGCCAGCAGTGAGTCGCAGCGGCTTGGGGCCCAGTACTTC. It yields the protein CASSESQRLGAQYF.